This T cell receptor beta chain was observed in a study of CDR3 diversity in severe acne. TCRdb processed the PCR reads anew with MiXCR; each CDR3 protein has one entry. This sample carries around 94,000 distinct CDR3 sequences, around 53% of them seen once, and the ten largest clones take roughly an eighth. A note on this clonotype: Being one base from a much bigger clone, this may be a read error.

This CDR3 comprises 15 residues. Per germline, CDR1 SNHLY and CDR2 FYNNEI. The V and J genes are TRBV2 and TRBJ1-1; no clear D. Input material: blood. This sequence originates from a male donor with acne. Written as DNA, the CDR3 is TGTGCCAGCAGTGAAAGTAGCGGCCGGAACACTGAAACTTTCTTT. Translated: CASSESSGRNTETFF.